The present TCR beta chain was sequenced within a study of T cell responses to AZD1222 COVID-19 vaccine. The CDR3 loop spans 16 amino acids. The V gene's germline CDR1 is PRHDT and CDR2 FYEKMQ (reference sequence). Trimming took off 5 bases at V and 4 bases at J, with 15 bases between the two ends. Here immunoSEQ multiplex PCR was the method, and the copy in TCRdb shows in-frame clones only, minus some. This sample has around 160,000 clones, with around 90% found just once. This sequence joins TRBV13 and TRBJ2-6; perhaps D is TRBD1 or TRBD2 (5 bases each). Specimen: peripheral blood, collected on day 0 of AZD1222 vaccination. The sequence was collected from an adult in good health. CDR3 protein: CASSRGVGTGANVLTF. The DNA of the CDR3 is TGTGCCAGCAGCCGAGGGGTGGGAACCGGGGCCAACGTCCTGACTTTC.